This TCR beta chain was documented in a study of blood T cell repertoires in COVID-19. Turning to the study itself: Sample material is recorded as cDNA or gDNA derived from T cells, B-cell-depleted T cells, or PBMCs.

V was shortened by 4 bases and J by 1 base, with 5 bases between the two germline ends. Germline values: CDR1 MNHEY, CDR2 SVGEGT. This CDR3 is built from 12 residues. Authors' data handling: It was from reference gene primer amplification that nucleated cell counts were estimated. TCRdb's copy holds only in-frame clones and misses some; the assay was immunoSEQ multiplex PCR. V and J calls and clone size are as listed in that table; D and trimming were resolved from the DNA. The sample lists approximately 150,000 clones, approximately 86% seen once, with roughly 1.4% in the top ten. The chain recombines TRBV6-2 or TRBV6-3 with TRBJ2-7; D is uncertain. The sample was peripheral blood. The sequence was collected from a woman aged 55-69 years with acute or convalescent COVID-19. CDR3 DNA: TGTGCCAGCAGTTCACAATCCTACGAGCAGTACTTC. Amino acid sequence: CASSSQSYEQYF.